These T cell receptor beta chains were read from a single sample in a study of blood T cells in healthy people across ages. TCRdb ran MiXCR on the 5' RACE reads and lists one entry per CDR3 protein. The repertoire holds about 1,400,000 distinct CDR3 sequences, with around 59% as singletons. Specimen: blood. These receptors were collected from a man aged 18-30 years in good health. Each CDR3 is given with its conserved first and last residue. The D gene is left open where the match is weak. Clone size appears in some rows only: once, few, many, or a class for an expanded clone.

>TRBV9|TRBJ1-1|-|-
CASSARAHTEAFF
TGTGCCAGCAGCGCGAGAGCCCACACTGAAGCTTTCTTT
>TRBV3-1|TRBJ2-7|-|-
CASSQFSVVEQYF
TGTGCCAGCAGCCAATTTTCTGTCGTCGAGCAGTACTTC
>TRBV7-2|TRBJ2-3|-|-
CASSRDSYSSTDTQYF
TGTGCCAGCAGCCGGGACTCCTACTCTAGCACAGATACGCAGTATTTT
>TRBV12-3/TRBV12-4|TRBJ1-5|-|-
CASSFNSRQPQHF
TGTGCCAGCAGTTTTAATAGCCGCCAGCCCCAGCATTTT
>TRBV20-1|TRBJ2-7|-|TRBD1
CSARGNDRQGVYEQYF
TGCAGTGCTAGAGGTAACGACCGACAGGGGGTCTACGAGCAGTACTTC
>TRBV20-1|TRBJ2-5|-|TRBD2
CSASVAGARKTQYF
TGCAGTGCTAGCGTAGCGGGGGCCAGGAAGACCCAGTACTTC
>TRBV15|TRBJ2-6|once|-
CATSRDRATGANVLTF
TGTGCCACCAGCAGAGACAGGGCAACTGGGGCCAACGTCCTGACTTTC
>TRBV6-6|TRBJ1-6|-|-
CASRPSTPDNSPLHF
TGTGCCAGCAGACCCTCGACACCGGATAATTCACCCCTCCACTTT
>TRBV12-3/TRBV12-4|TRBJ2-1|many|TRBD1
CASSLLGQGEMNEQFF
TGTGCCAGCAGTTTACTGGGGCAGGGGGAGATGAATGAGCAGTTCTTC
>TRBV4-1|TRBJ1-1|-|TRBD1
CASSQGTGDYTEAFF
TGCGCCAGCAGCCAAGGGACAGGGGATTACACTGAAGCTTTCTTT
>TRBV4-1|TRBJ2-7|-|-
CASSRLADYEQYF
TGCGCCAGCAGCAGGCTAGCAGACTACGAGCAGTACTTC
>TRBV28|TRBJ2-6|-|-
CASISGGGGANVLTF
TGTGCCAGCATTTCGGGGGGCGGTGGGGCCAACGTCCTGACTTTC
>TRBV7-9|TRBJ2-7|-|-
CTSSPSLLQKTQLKSYEQYF
TGTACCAGCAGCCCCAGTTTGTTACAGAAGACGCAGCTGAAGTCCTACGAGCAGTACTTC
>TRBV25-1|TRBJ2-5|-|TRBD2
CASSEGLAGGHEQYF
TGTGCCAGCAGTGAAGGACTAGCGGGGGGGCATGAGCAGTACTTC
>TRBV13|TRBJ2-7|few|-
CASSLSKGGLSYEQYF
TGTGCCAGCAGCTTAAGTAAGGGAGGATTGTCCTACGAGCAGTACTTC
>TRBV3-1|TRBJ2-1|once|-
CASSQGTNSVGEQFF
TGTGCCAGCAGCCAAGGGACTAACTCGGTGGGTGAGCAGTTCTTC
>TRBV7-9|TRBJ1-2|-|-
CASSLGVIQSGGYTF
TGTGCCAGCAGCTTAGGGGTCATCCAATCGGGGGGCTACACCTTC
>TRBV7-9|TRBJ2-5|-|-
CASSDRDRGSTQYF
TGTGCCAGCAGCGACCGGGATAGGGGGTCGACCCAGTACTTC
>TRBV29-1|TRBJ1-2|-|TRBD1
CSVQIWDRGNYGYTF
TGCAGCGTCCAAATTTGGGACAGGGGCAACTATGGCTACACCTTC
>TRBV14|TRBJ2-1|once|-
CASSQRQREQFF
TGTGCCAGCAGCCAGAGACAGCGGGAGCAGTTCTTC
>TRBV20-1|TRBJ2-7|-|-
CSARATGILYEQYF
TGCAGTGCTAGGGCTACAGGGATCCTTTACGAGCAGTACTTC
>TRBV29-1|TRBJ2-1|-|-
CSVTFVLQGYNEQFF
TGCAGCGTCACCTTCGTACTCCAAGGGTACAATGAGCAGTTCTTC
>TRBV15|TRBJ2-5|-|TRBD2
CATSLGGGTSWETQYF
TGTGCCACCAGCTTGGGAGGCGGGACTAGTTGGGAGACCCAGTACTTC
>TRBV27|TRBJ2-2|-|TRBD1
CASSLLRDRGRSTFGTGELFF
TGTGCCAGCAGTTTATTACGGGACAGGGGGCGTTCTACTTTTGGCACCGGGGAGCTGTTTTTT
>TRBV7-9|TRBJ2-5|-|TRBD1
CVSSQRTGGYQETQYF
TGTGTCAGCAGCCAGAGGACAGGGGGTTATCAAGAGACCCAGTACTTC
>TRBV7-9|TRBJ1-2|-|-
CASSPRQGMANYGYTF
TGTGCCAGCAGCCCGAGGCAGGGGATGGCTAACTATGGCTACACCTTC
>TRBV2|TRBJ2-7|-|-
CASTELQTYEQYF
TGTGCCAGCACAGAATTACAGACCTACGAGCAGTACTTC
>TRBV2|TRBJ1-5|-|-
CASSKGGDDRPQHF
TGTGCCAGCAGTAAAGGAGGTGACGACCGGCCCCAGCATTTT
>TRBV4-1|TRBJ2-3|-|TRBD1
CASSQVYLTGQDTDTQYF
TGCGCCAGCAGCCAAGTGTATTTGACCGGACAGGACACAGATACGCAGTATTTT
>TRBV3-1|TRBJ2-1|-|TRBD2
CASSPGLAPSSYNEQFF
TGTGCCAGTAGCCCCGGACTAGCGCCAAGCTCCTACAATGAGCAGTTCTTC
>TRBV10-3|TRBJ1-4|-|-
CAISDGTNEKLFF
TGTGCCATCAGTGATGGAACTAATGAAAAACTGTTTTTT
>TRBV29-1|TRBJ2-1|-|-
CSALTGSSYNEQFF
TGCAGCGCCCTGACTGGGAGCTCCTACAATGAGCAGTTCTTC
>TRBV6-1|TRBJ2-1|-|-
CASSPDGGAYNEQFF
TGTGCCAGCAGTCCCGACGGGGGAGCCTACAATGAGCAGTTCTTC
>TRBV6-1|TRBJ2-1|few|-
CASSGGIWDEQFF
TGTGCCAGCAGTGGCGGGATCTGGGATGAGCAGTTCTTC
>TRBV4-1|TRBJ1-4|-|-
CASSLGREREKLFF
TGCGCCAGCAGCCTGGGCAGGGAGCGTGAAAAACTGTTTTTT
>TRBV21-1|TRBJ1-1|few|-
CASSMTVNTEAFF
TGTGCCAGCAGCATGACAGTGAACACTGAAGCTTTCTTT
>TRBV7-6|TRBJ2-7|-|-
CASTMEQGSYEQYF
TGTGCCAGCACGATGGAACAGGGCTCCTACGAGCAGTACTTC
>TRBV6-5|TRBJ2-1|-|-
CASSYGPPYEQFF
TGTGCCAGCAGTTATGGCCCCCCGTATGAGCAGTTCTTC
>TRBV13|TRBJ2-7|-|TRBD2
CASSYQGLAISYEQYF
TGTGCCAGCAGCTACCAGGGACTAGCCATCTCCTACGAGCAGTACTTC
>TRBV7-9|TRBJ1-2|-|-
CASSPSPGESNYGYTF
TGTGCCAGCAGCCCAAGCCCGGGGGAAAGTAACTATGGCTACACCTTC
>TRBV5-1|TRBJ2-1|-|-
CASSAGVANEQFF
TGCGCCAGCAGCGCGGGTGTGGCCAATGAGCAGTTCTTC
>TRBV3-1|TRBJ2-1|few|TRBD2
CASSHLSGGPSSYNEQFF
TGTGCCAGCAGCCACCTTAGCGGGGGACCAAGCTCCTACAATGAGCAGTTCTTC
>TRBV20-1|TRBJ1-4|-|-
CSAQPGVWNEKLFF
TGCAGTGCCCAGCCCGGAGTATGGAATGAAAAACTGTTTTTT
>TRBV10-3|TRBJ1-1|-|-
CAISELGNTEAFF
TGTGCCATCAGTGAGCTTGGGAACACTGAAGCTTTCTTT
>TRBV7-9|TRBJ2-3|once|TRBD2
CASSLPRAEAGARGDTQYF
TGTGCCAGCAGCTTGCCCCGGGCGGAAGCGGGGGCCAGGGGAGATACGCAGTATTTT
>TRBV4-3|TRBJ2-5|-|TRBD2
CASSQVIAGVQETQYF
TGCGCCAGCAGCCAGGTGATAGCGGGAGTACAAGAGACCCAGTACTTC
>TRBV7-9|TRBJ1-1|-|TRBD1
CASSSGQGAKTEAFF
TGTGCCAGCAGCTCGGGACAGGGGGCGAAGACTGAAGCTTTCTTT
>TRBV7-8|TRBJ2-7|-|-
CASIPTGQSYEQYF
TGTGCCAGCATACCTACGGGGCAGTCCTACGAGCAGTACTTC
>TRBV9|TRBJ1-6|few|-
CASGAIGPEPLHF
TGTGCCAGCGGGGCGATAGGGCCCGAACCCCTCCACTTT
>TRBV20-1|TRBJ2-7|-|TRBD1
CSARVGTASSYEQYF
TGCAGTGCTAGAGTGGGGACAGCTAGCTCCTACGAGCAGTACTTC
>TRBV4-3|TRBJ2-2|-|-
CASSQDRGEPHTGELFF
TGCGCCAGCAGCCAAGATAGGGGGGAACCCCACACCGGGGAGCTGTTTTTT
>TRBV5-5|TRBJ1-5|-|TRBD1
CASSLVGTVYQPQHF
TGTGCCAGCAGCTTGGTCGGGACAGTTTATCAGCCCCAGCATTTT
>TRBV20-1|TRBJ1-1|-|TRBD1
CSASEGAVRNTEAFF
TGCAGTGCTAGTGAGGGGGCTGTGAGGAACACTGAAGCTTTCTTT
>TRBV6-4|TRBJ1-1|-|-
CASSAGGSTEAFF
TGTGCCAGCAGTGCGGGGGGGAGCACTGAGGCTTTCTTT
>TRBV4-1|TRBJ2-2|few|TRBD2
CASSQGLAGVTGELFF
TGCGCCAGCAGCCAAGGTCTCGCGGGAGTTACCGGGGAGCTGTTTTTT
>TRBV12-3/TRBV12-4|TRBJ2-7|-|-
CASIHRAAGTDNEQYF
TGTGCCAGCATTCACAGAGCAGCGGGGACAGACAATGAGCAGTACTTC
>TRBV6-5|TRBJ2-1|few|-
CASSYSARGHEQFF
TGTGCCAGCAGTTACTCCGCCCGGGGACATGAGCAGTTCTTC
>TRBV28|TRBJ2-1|-|TRBD1
CASSLHPGQNYNGQFF
TGTGCCAGCAGTTTACACCCGGGACAGAACTACAATGGGCAGTTCTTC
>TRBV10-3|TRBJ1-2|-|TRBD1
CAISESGTGRGYTF
TGTGCCATCAGTGAGTCTGGGACAGGGCGCGGCTACACCTTC
>TRBV10-1|TRBJ1-1|-|-
CASGQGGPNTEAFF
TGCGCCAGCGGCCAAGGGGGTCCGAACACTGAAGCTTTCTTT